The source of this TCR beta chain is a study of monozygotic twins with inflammatory bowel disease. Notes on the study in general: Diversity of TCRbeta measured by inverse Simpson was lower in IBD patients than in healthy co-twins.

CDR3 length equals 14 residues. The germline V gene has CDR1 SGHAT and CDR2 FQNNGV. Molecular identifiers with 6-nucleotide sample barcodes were added during cDNA synthesis via template switching. TCRdb reprocessed the 5' RACE reads, with one entry per CDR3 protein and no DNA. In total, the table holds 300,000 to 400,000 distinct CDR3 sequences. After skipping T cell sorting, the authors isolated total RNA from whole blood. On this clonotype itself: Its matching antigen is unknown.

Specimen: blood. This sequence joins TRBV11-2 and TRBJ2-7; TCRdb lists TRBD1, though no DNA is available to test this call. This TCR derives from a human donor with ulcerative colitis or Crohn's disease, or a healthy co-twin of an affected twin (not recorded which). CDR3 region: CASSLGDGYYEQYF.